The 2 T cell receptor beta chains below all came from one sample that was sequenced in a study of T cell responses to AZD1222 COVID-19 vaccine. Profiling relied on immunoSEQ multiplex PCR, and the TCRdb table lists in-frame clones only, not all of them. The table shows 130,000 or so clones, with approximately 90% occurring only once. The sample was peripheral blood, taken on day 0 of AZD1222 vaccination. The source of these receptors is an adult in good health.

This clone was counted a single time. The chain employs TRBV7-2 and TRBJ2-3, with D unclear. The CDR3 contains 12 residues. Per the germline V gene, CDR1 is SGHTA and CDR2 is FQGNSA. The V gene lost 1 base and the J gene lost 5 bases, with 4 bases spanning the gap. As DNA, the CDR3 is TGTGCCAGCAGCTTAGAGGGAGATACGCAGTATTTT. Its protein is CASSLEGDTQYF. Supplemented by reference TRBV7-2 and TRBJ2-3, the full variable domain reads GAGVSQSPSNKVTEKGKDVELRCDPISGHTALYWYRQSLGQGLEFLIYFQGNSAPDKSGLPSDRFSAERTGGSVSTLTIQRTQQEDSAVYLCASSLEGDTQYFGPGTRLTVL.

The chain is built from TRBV28 and TRBJ1-1; 7 bases are shared with TRBD1. V shed 5 bases and J 0 bases; nucleotides not matched to a gene: 9. The germline V gene encodes CDR1 MDHEN and CDR2 SYDVKM. This CDR3 is 16 amino acids long. This CDR3 reads CASSPPTGTVNTEAFF. The CDR3 region has the DNA TGTGCCAGCAGTCCACCGACAGGGACCGTGAACACTGAAGCTTTCTTT.